A single sample gave rise to the 4 T cell receptor beta chains below, sequenced in a study of glioma-infiltrating T cells. Amplification of TCR alpha and beta CDR3 regions from RNA used iRepertoire nested multiplex PCR. TCRdb re-called the multiplex PCR reads through MiXCR, storing one row per CDR3 protein. Among 20,000 to 25,000 distinct CDR3 sequences, 20% to 25% were seen once, and the ten largest hold about 12%. Sample: glioma tissue, nonneoplastic brain tissue, or PBMCs (not recorded which). These receptors were collected from a human donor with low-grade glioma or glioblastoma, undergoing nonglioma brain surgery, or in good health (not recorded which).

Many counts were recorded for this clonotype. The chain combines TRBV7-3 with TRBJ1-6; perhaps TRBD1 as D (5 bases). Between the trimmed V and J ends, which lost 2 bases and 5 bases, there was a span of 10 bases. This CDR3 spans 15 amino acids. CDR1 and CDR2 (germline): SGHTA, FQGTGA. Here the CDR3 reads CASSLSPGNNSPLHF. The CDR3, as DNA: TGTGCCAGCAGCTTATCACCAGGGAATAATTCACCCCTCCACTTT.

The sample holds many counts of this clonotype. J is TRBJ1-1 and V is TRBV7-9; no clear D. Per germline, CDR1 SEHNR and CDR2 FQNEAQ (reference sequence). The CDR3 runs 11 residues. The V gene lost 1 base and the J gene lost 8 bases, with 5 bases spanning the gap. The CDR3 loop reads CASSLVTEAFF. CDR3 in DNA: TGTGCCAGCAGCTTAGTGACGGAAGCTTTCTTT.

The genes are TRBV3-1 and TRBJ2-5; 8 nucleotides agree with TRBD2. Germline trimming cut 4 bases from V and 4 bases from J; bases unmatched to any gene: 11. Per germline, CDR1 LGHDT and CDR2 YNNKEL (reference sequence). The CDR3 is made up of 16 amino acids. CDR3 DNA sequence: TGTGCCAGCAGCCTTACCCTCGGTCTAGCGGGAGAGACCCAGTACTTC. Its protein product is CASSLTLGLAGETQYF.

CDR3 sequence reads: CASSLQGYSSTDTQYF. DNA for the CDR3: TGTGCCAGCAGCTTACAGGGATATTCTAGCACAGATACGCAGTATTTT. The rearrangement uses TRBV7-6 and TRBJ2-3; weak D call: TRBD1 (5 bases). The germline gives CDR1 SGHVS, CDR2 FNYEAQ. The CDR3 covers 16 residues. The V end lost 2 bases, the J end lost 0 bases, and 12 bases lay between the germline ends.